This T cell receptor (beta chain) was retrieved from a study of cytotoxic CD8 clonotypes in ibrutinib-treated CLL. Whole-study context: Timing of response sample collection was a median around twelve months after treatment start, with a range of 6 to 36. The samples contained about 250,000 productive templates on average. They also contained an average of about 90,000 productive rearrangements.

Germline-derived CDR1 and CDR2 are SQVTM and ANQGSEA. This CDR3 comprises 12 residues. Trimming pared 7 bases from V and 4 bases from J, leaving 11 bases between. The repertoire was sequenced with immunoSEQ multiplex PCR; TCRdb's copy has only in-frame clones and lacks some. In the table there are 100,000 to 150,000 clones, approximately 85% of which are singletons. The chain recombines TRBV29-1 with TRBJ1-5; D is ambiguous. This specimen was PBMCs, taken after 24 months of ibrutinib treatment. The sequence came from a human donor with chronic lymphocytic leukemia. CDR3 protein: CSAMVGNQPQHF. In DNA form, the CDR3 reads TGCAGCGCTATGGTCGGTAATCAGCCCCAGCATTTT.